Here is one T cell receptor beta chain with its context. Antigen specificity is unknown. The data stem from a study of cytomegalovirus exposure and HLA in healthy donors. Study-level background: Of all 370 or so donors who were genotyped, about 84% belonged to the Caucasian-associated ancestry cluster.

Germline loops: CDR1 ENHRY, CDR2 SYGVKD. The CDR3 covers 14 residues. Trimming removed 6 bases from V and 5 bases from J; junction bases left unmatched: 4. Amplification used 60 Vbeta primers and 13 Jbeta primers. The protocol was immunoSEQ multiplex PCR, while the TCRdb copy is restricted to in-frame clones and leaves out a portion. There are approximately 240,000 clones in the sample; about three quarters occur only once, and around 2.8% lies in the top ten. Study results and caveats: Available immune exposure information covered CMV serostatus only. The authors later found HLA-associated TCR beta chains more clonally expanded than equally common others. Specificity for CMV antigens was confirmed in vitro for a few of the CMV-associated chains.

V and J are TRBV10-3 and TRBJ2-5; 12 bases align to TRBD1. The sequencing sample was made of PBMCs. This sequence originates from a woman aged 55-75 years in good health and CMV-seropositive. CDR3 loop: CAIRGTGGAETQYF. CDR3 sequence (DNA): TGTGCCATCAGGGGGACAGGGGGCGCGGAGACCCAGTACTTC.